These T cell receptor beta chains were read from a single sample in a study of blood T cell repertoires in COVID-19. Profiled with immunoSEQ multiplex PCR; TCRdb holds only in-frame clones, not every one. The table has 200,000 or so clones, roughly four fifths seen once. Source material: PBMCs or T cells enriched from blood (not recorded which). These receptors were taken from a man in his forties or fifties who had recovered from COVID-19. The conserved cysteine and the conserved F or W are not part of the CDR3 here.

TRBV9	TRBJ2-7	ASSLPGAYEQY
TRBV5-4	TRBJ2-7	ASSLALAGSYEQY
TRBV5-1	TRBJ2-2	ASRSPGQENTGELF
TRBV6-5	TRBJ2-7	ASRRTGEGYEQY
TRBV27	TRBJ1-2	ASSTDGQGLYGYT
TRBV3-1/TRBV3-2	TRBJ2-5	ASRLVPSETQY
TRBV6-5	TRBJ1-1	ASSYAGAEAF
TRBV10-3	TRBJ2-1	AISERRTSGGYNEQF
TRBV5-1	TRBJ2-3	ASSLEGGEWDTQY
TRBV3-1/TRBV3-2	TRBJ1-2	ASSKGVEADGYT
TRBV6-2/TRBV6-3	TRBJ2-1	ASSYQWSEQF
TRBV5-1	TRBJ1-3	ASSLEGTGAGNTIY
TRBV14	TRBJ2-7	ASSPFLTGGYEQY
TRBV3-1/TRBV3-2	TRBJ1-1	ASSQSGVTEAF
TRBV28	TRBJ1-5	ASISLVGVGNQPQH
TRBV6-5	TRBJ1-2	ASSYRSGQGAYGYT
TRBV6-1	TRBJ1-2	ASSEASGRGYT
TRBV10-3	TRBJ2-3	AITEGRPTDTQY
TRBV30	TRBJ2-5	AWSVNGGADFQTQY
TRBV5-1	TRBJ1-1	ASSLAGGEAF
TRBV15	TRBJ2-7	ATSEQGYEQY
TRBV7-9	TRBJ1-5	ASSPAGGNNQPQH
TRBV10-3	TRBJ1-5	AISSTGGRDQPQH
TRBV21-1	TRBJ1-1	ASSTRGLPEDTEAF
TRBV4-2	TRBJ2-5	ASSPGADQETQY
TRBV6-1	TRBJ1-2	ASSEGGGFNGYT
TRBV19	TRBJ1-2	ASSTPGQGVYGYT
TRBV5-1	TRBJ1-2	ASSFPGMVYGYT
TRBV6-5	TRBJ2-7	ASSSVSATYEQY
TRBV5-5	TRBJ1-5	ASSAPGQSNQPQH
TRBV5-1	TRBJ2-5	ASNDQSGEQETQY
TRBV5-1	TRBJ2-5	ASSRGDPGKETQY
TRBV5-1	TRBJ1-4	ASSRGDSEKLF
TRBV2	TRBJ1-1	ASSVGGSTEAF
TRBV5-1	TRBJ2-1	ASSVVYDPSYNEQF
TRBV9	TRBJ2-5	ASSVASGGAETQY
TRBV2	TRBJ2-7	ASGKRQGTYEQY
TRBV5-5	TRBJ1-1	ASSPLQMNTEAF
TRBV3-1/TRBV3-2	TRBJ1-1	ASSHRTGRVGTEAF
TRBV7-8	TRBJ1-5	ASSPSPGQGSPQH
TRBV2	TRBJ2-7	ASSTEGYEQY
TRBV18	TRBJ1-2	ASSPQGVSGYT
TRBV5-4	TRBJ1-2	ASSRPYNVDRGANYGYT
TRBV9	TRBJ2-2	ASSVGDSLHTGELF
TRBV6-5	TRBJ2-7	ASRILLGQAYEQY